The following is a T cell receptor (beta chain) sequence with its context. Antigen unknown. The record originates from a study of T cell responses to AZD1222 COVID-19 vaccine. Whole-study findings and limits: Nearly half of spike-specific TCRs reportedly target unmutated variant regions. Spike-specific TCR repertoires showed rising breadth and depth after two AZD1222 doses. White British ancestry dominated among donors, who included more females, and clonal diversity was possibly underestimated.

Sequencing used immunoSEQ multiplex PCR; TCRdb keeps in-frame clones, though not all of them. The table shows some 83,000 clones, with about 91% occurring only once. Germline CDR1 and CDR2: LGHNA and YSLEER. V was trimmed by 0 bases and J by 5 bases, leaving 16 bases between them. The CDR3 is made up of 16 amino acids. Second-dose schedules of about 4 or about 12 weeks were combined. The V gene is TRBV4-3, the J gene TRBJ2-5; D may be TRBD1 (6 bases). Sequencing was performed on peripheral blood, taken 28 days after the second AZD1222 dose. The clonotype comes from an adult who received the AZD1222 COVID-19 vaccine. The CDR3 DNA follows: TGCGCCAGCAGCCAAGATTTTGGGGGCGCCGGGGAGACCCAGTACTTC. It specifies CASSQDFGGAGETQYF.